The T cell receptor (beta chain) described here comes from a study of response to subunit inactivated influenza vaccine. Study-wide points: It was the authors' suggestion that each seasonal influenza vaccination recruits few new T cells.

Trimming removed 5 bases from V and 1 base from J; junction bases left unmatched: 6. The CDR3 has 15 amino acids. The germline gives CDR1 SEHNR, CDR2 FQNEAQ (reference sequence). This clonotype was detected a few times. Its matching antigen is unknown. In TCRdb, the RT-PCR reads were re-called with MiXCR into one record per CDR3 protein. The sample holds roughly 670,000 distinct CDR3 sequences, approximately 14% seen once. V gene TRBV7-9 combines with J gene TRBJ2-7; 9 bases are shared with TRBD1. The sequence was obtained from a man aged 50-59 years who received an inactivated influenza vaccine. The material sequenced was PBMCs from blood, taken approximately 15 days before vaccination. The CDR3 coding sequence is TGTGCCAGCAGCACCGGGACAGGGATTTCCTACGAGCAGTACTTC. Protein sequence: CASSTGTGISYEQYF.